This is a list of T cell receptor beta chains from one sample in a study of Ad26.COV2.S vaccination and SARS-CoV-2 variants. Only in-frame clones appear in the TCRdb table, and some are missing; sequencing was by immunoSEQ multiplex PCR. The data hold roughly 320,000 clones, with 70% to 90% observed a single time. Specimen: peripheral blood, collected in a trial of Ad26.COV2.S vaccine versus placebo. These receptors were taken from a person aged 18-65 years who received the Ad26.COV2.S COVID-19 vaccine or a placebo. CDR3s include the opening cysteine and the closing phenylalanine or tryptophan. The D gene is left open where the match is weak. Only some rows state a clone size, as once, few, many or a class for expanded clones.

>TRBJ2-6|.|.|TRBV5-6
CASSLGSGANVLTF
TGTGCCAGCAGCCTTGGCTCTGGGGCCAACGTCCTGACTTTC
>TRBJ1-5|.|.|TRBV7-6
CASSSDGRSQHF
TGTGCCAGCAGCTCGGACGGCAGGTCCCAGCATTTT
>TRBJ2-3|.|TRBD2|TRBV6-2/TRBV6-3
CASSYSSGGLDTQYF
TGTGCCAGCAGTTACAGTAGCGGGGGATTAGATACGCAGTATTTT
>TRBJ2-7|.|.|TRBV6-4
CASSDLSVPFEQYF
TGTGCCAGCAGTGATCTCTCGGTCCCGTTCGAGCAGTACTTC
>TRBJ1-5|.|TRBD1|TRBV4-3
CASSHDRGTDQPQHF
TGCGCCAGCAGCCATGACAGGGGGACCGATCAGCCCCAGCATTTT
>TRBJ2-1|once|TRBD2|TRBV20-1
CSASRLAGGSYNEQFF
TGCAGTGCTAGTAGGCTAGCGGGGGGTTCCTACAATGAGCAGTTCTTC
>TRBJ1-1|.|TRBD1|TRBV11-2
CASSFPRQGAGTEAFF
TGTGCCAGCAGCTTCCCCCGACAGGGGGCTGGCACTGAAGCTTTCTTT
>TRBJ2-7|.|.|TRBV3-1/TRBV3-2
CASSQDSRGYEQYF
TGTGCCAGCAGCCAAGATTCCCGGGGCTACGAGCAGTACTTC
>TRBJ1-2|.|.|TRBV7-9
CASSLDAVHGYTF
TGTGCCAGCAGCTTAGATGCGGTTCATGGCTACACCTTC
>TRBJ2-5|.|.|TRBV18
CASSPYEGQETQYF
TGTGCCAGCTCACCGTACGAGGGACAAGAGACCCAGTACTTC
>TRBJ2-7|.|.|TRBV5-4
CASSLASAGYEQYF
TGTGCCAGCAGCTTGGCCTCCGCCGGCTACGAGCAGTACTTC
>TRBJ1-4|.|.|TRBV27
CASSFSGATNEKLFF
TGTGCCAGCAGTTTTTCAGGTGCAACTAATGAAAAACTGTTTTTT
>TRBJ1-6|.|TRBD1|TRBV5-6
CASSLGDRNAPLHF
TGTGCCAGCAGCTTGGGGGACAGGAACGCACCCCTCCACTTT
>TRBJ1-4|.|.|TRBV2
CASTLNEKLFF
TGTGCCAGCACTCTTAATGAAAAACTGTTTTTT
>TRBJ2-7|few|.|TRBV7-9
CASSLDLRVPTEQYF
TGTGCCAGCAGCTTAGATCTACGGGTCCCTACGGAGCAGTACTTC
>TRBJ2-7|.|.|TRBV11-3
CASSLVLPTGRLNYEQYF
TGTGCCAGCAGCTTAGTGCTGCCGACGGGACGGCTTAACTACGAGCAGTACTTC
>TRBJ2-5|.|TRBD1|TRBV7-6
CASSPLLRTGAGTQYF
TGTGCCAGCAGCCCACTCTTACGGACAGGGGCAGGGACCCAGTACTTC
>TRBJ2-2|.|.|TRBV7-7
CASSLERGTGPNTGELFF
TGTGCTAGCAGCTTAGAGCGGGGGACAGGGCCGAACACCGGGGAGCTGTTTTTT
>TRBJ2-5|.|TRBD1|TRBV14
CASSQGDRGQETQYF
TGTGCCAGCAGCCAAGGAGACAGGGGCCAAGAGACCCAGTACTTC
>TRBJ2-7|.|.|TRBV6-5
CASSLSPRREQYF
TGTGCCAGCTCACTCTCACCCCGGCGCGAGCAGTACTTC
>TRBJ1-1|once|TRBD1|TRBV4-2
CASSENRGGYTEAFF
TGTGCCAGCAGCGAAAACAGGGGGGGATATACTGAAGCTTTCTTT
>TRBJ1-2|.|TRBD1|TRBV9
CASSATGYNYGYTF
TGTGCCAGCAGCGCGACAGGGTATAACTATGGCTACACCTTC
>TRBJ1-6|.|.|TRBV2
CASSPKSGASPLHF
TGTGCCAGCAGCCCGAAATCAGGGGCCTCACCCCTCCACTTT
>TRBJ1-2|.|.|TRBV18
CASSPQAVANYGYTF
TGTGCCAGCTCACCACAGGCCGTAGCTAACTATGGCTACACCTTC
>TRBJ2-2|.|.|TRBV5-1
CASSLELVTGELFF
TGCGCCAGCAGCTTGGAACTAGTAACCGGGGAGCTGTTTTTT
>TRBJ1-2|.|TRBD1|TRBV6-1
CASSERRDRGRGRGDYTF
TGTGCCAGCAGTGAACGCCGGGACAGGGGGCGCGGACGAGGCGACTACACCTTC
>TRBJ2-5|.|TRBD1|TRBV6-6
CASSPRDRGQETQYF
TGTGCCAGCAGCCCGCGGGACAGGGGGCAAGAGACCCAGTACTTC
>TRBJ1-6|.|.|TRBV19
CASNGSRSPLHF
TGTGCCAGTAACGGTTCCAGGTCACCCCTCCACTTT
>TRBJ2-6|.|.|TRBV9
CASSVGQISGANVLTF
TGTGCCAGCAGCGTAGGGCAGATATCTGGGGCCAACGTCCTGACTTTC
>TRBJ1-2|.|.|TRBV30
CAWSVVGYGYTF
TGTGCCTGGAGTGTAGTGGGCTATGGCTACACCTTC
>TRBJ2-2|.|TRBD1|TRBV4-3
CASSQGQGTNTGELFF
TGCGCCAGCAGCCAAGGACAGGGGACGAACACCGGGGAGCTGTTTTTT
>TRBJ1-5|.|.|TRBV19
CASSIGVSRAIYSNQPQHF
TGTGCCAGTAGTATAGGGGTCTCCAGGGCAATATATAGCAATCAGCCCCAGCATTTT
>TRBJ1-1|once|.|TRBV2
CASRSGVGDTEAFF
TGTGCCAGCAGGTCAGGGGTGGGGGACACTGAAGCTTTCTTT
>TRBJ1-1|.|TRBD1|TRBV7-8
CASSLRDRGSGTEAFF
TGTGCCAGCAGCTTACGGGACAGGGGCAGTGGCACTGAAGCTTTCTTT